This T cell receptor beta chain was identified during a study of cytomegalovirus exposure and HLA in healthy donors. From germline, CDR1 is SGHNT and CDR2 YYREEE (reference sequence). Trimming took 2 bases from V and 5 from J; bases not matched to a gene: 4. The CDR3 loop spans 15 amino acids. TCRdb's copy holds only in-frame clones and misses some; the assay was immunoSEQ multiplex PCR. The table lists over 150,000 clones, around 92% of them singletons, with just over 4% in the top ten. Sequenced sample: PBMCs. This receptor was identified in a man between 18 and 35 years old in good health and CMV-seropositive. The rearrangement links TRBV5-4 to TRBJ2-1; 10 bases agree with TRBD2. CDR3 protein: CASSLRLAGDNEQFF. CDR3 bases: TGTGCCAGCAGCTTAAGGCTAGCGGGAGACAATGAGCAGTTCTTC.